This T cell receptor beta chain was identified in a study of T cell responses to AZD1222 COVID-19 vaccine. Study-wide results and limits: Increased Spike-specific TCR breadth and depth were observed after two AZD1222 doses.

Data came from immunoSEQ multiplex PCR; TCRdb stores just in-frame clones and leaves some out. The sample carries about 140,000 clones, about 92% recorded once. The ends were cut back, 5 bases at V and 5 bases at J, with 12 bases in the middle. The CDR3 runs to 13 residues. Germline assignment: CDR1 MNHEY and CDR2 SVGAGI. For this clone: Antigen specificity is unknown.

The J gene is TRBJ2-5, the V gene TRBV6-5, with D unresolved. The material sequenced was peripheral blood, taken on day 0 of MenACWY control vaccination. The receptor's source is an adult in good health. Here the CDR3 DNA reads TGTGCCAGCAGTATGGGATTGGGGGAGACCCAGTACTTC. It translates to CASSMGLGETQYF.